This T cell receptor (beta chain) was retrieved from a study of blood T cell repertoires in COVID-19. Study context: The origin of the acute and convalescent COVID-19 samples was the United States, Italy and Spain.

Original processing methods: Amplified reference gene primers provided the basis for estimating nucleated cell counts. Profiled with immunoSEQ multiplex PCR; TCRdb holds only in-frame clones, not every one. V and J calls and clone size come straight from that table; D and trimming were deduced from the DNA. Of tens of thousands of clones in the sample, approximately 80% were seen once. Trimming at V came to 1 base and at J to 0 bases, leaving 7 bases not matched to a gene. Looked up from germline, CDR1 is SNHLY and CDR2 is FYNNEI. The CDR3 covers 17 residues. Source material: peripheral blood. The TCR sequence derives from a man in his fifties or sixties with acute or convalescent COVID-19. This chain links TRBV2 with TRBJ2-3, with 7 positions matching TRBD2. Written as DNA, the CDR3 is TGTGCCAGCAGTGAAGTGGGGACTAACCCTAGCACAGATACGCAGTATTTT. Translating gives CASSEVGTNPSTDTQYF. Combining the CDR3 with reference TRBV2 and TRBJ2-3 gives the whole variable domain EPEVTQTPSHQVTQMGQEVILRCVPISNHLYFYWYRQILGQKVEFLVSFYNNEISEKSEIFDDQFSVERPDGSNFTLKIRSTKLEDSAMYFCASSEVGTNPSTDTQYFGPGTRLTVL.